Here is one T cell receptor (beta chain) with its context. Its antigen is still unknown. These data are taken from a study of OX40 agonist ivuxolimab in advanced cancers. Background on the study: Intravenous ivuxolimab was administered to patients every 2 weeks at 0.01 to 10 mg/kg.

Study observations and caveats: Expanded clones belonging to CD8+ T cells outnumbered, on average, those of CD4+.

TCRdb's table, derived via immunoSEQ multiplex PCR, lists solely in-frame clones and lacks some. The sample contains 80,000 to 100,000 clones, about 88% of which appear only once. The CDR3 consists of 19 residues. Germline-derived CDR1 and CDR2 are KGHSH and LQKENI. V shed 0 bases, J shed 3 bases, and the junction held 10 bases outside the gene matches. This chain connects TRBV18 to TRBJ2-1; 11 bases align to TRBD2. Here the sequenced sample was CD4+ or CD8+ T cells sorted from blood, taken in a trial of the OX40 agonist ivuxolimab. The receptor was derived from an adult with an advanced solid tumor such as melanoma, head and neck, liver or kidney cancer. The CDR3 DNA reads TGTGCCAGCTCACCACCGCTACTAGCGGGAGACCCCCGCTACAATGAGCAGTTCTTC. It is translated as CASSPPLLAGDPRYNEQFF.